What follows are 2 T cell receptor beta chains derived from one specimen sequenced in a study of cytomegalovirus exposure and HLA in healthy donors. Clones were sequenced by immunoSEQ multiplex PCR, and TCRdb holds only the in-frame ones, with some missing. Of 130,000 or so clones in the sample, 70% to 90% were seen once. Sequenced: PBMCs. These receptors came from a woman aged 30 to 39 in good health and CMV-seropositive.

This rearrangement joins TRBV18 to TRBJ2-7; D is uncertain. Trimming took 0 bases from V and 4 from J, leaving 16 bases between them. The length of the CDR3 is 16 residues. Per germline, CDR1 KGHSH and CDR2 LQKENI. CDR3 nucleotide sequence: TGTGCCAGCTCACCACCTTCTATATCCCCCAATTACGAGCAGTACTTC. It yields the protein CASSPPSISPNYEQYF.

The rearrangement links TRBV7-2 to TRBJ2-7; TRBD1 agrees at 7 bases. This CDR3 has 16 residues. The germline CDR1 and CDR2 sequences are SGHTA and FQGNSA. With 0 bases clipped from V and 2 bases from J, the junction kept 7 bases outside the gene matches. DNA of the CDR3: TGTGCCAGCAGCTTAGCAGGCCAGGGGGTTCCCTACGAGCAGTACTTC. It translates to CASSLAGQGVPYEQYF. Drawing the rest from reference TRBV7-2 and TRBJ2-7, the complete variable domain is GAGVSQSPSNKVTEKGKDVELRCDPISGHTALYWYRQSLGQGLEFLIYFQGNSAPDKSGLPSDRFSAERTGGSVSTLTIQRTQQEDSAVYLCASSLAGQGVPYEQYFGPGTRLTVT.